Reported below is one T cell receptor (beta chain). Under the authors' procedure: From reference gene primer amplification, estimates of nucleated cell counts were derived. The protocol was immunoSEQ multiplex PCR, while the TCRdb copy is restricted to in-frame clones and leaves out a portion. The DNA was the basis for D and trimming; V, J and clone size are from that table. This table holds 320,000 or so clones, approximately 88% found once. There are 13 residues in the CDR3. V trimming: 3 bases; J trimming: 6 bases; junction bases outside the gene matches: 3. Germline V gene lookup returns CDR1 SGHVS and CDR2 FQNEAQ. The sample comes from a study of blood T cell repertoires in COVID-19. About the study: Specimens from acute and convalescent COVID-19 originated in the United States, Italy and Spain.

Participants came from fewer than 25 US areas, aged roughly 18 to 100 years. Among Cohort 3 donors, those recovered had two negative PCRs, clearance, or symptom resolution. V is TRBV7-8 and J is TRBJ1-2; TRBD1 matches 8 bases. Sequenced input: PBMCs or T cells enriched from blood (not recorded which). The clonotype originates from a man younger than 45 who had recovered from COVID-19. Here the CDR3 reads CASSFRGRDGYTF. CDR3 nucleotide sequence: TGTGCCAGCAGCTTCAGGGGGCGAGATGGCTACACCTTC.